The next 24 T cell receptor beta chains were all read from a single sample in a study of cytomegalovirus exposure and HLA in healthy donors. The PCR contained 60 Vbeta and 13 Jbeta primers. Assay used: immunoSEQ multiplex PCR; TCRdb lists only in-frame clones, some missing. The table lists over 150,000 clones, about 80% of them singletons, with 6% to 7.5% in the top ten. The sequencing sample was made of PBMCs. These receptors came from a man aged 25 to 40 in good health and CMV-seropositive.

This chain joins TRBV30 and TRBJ2-5; D perhaps matches TRBD1 (6 bases). Germline assignment: CDR1 GTSNPN and CDR2 SVGIG (reference sequence). The ends were cut back, 3 bases at V and 9 bases at J, with 20 bases in the middle. This CDR3 spans 14 amino acids. In DNA form, the CDR3 reads TGTGCCTGGAGACAAAAGGGACATCTAGGGGCCCAGTACTTC. It translates to CAWRQKGHLGAQYF.

This chain connects TRBV11-2 to TRBJ2-1; TRBD2 matches 8 bases. This CDR3 has 15 amino acids. V trimming: 6 bases; J trimming: 3 bases; junction bases outside the gene matches: 7. Looked up from germline, CDR1 is SGHAT and CDR2 is FQNNGV. The CDR3 loop reads CASRGPGLGYNEQFF. CDR3 nucleotides: TGTGCCAGCAGAGGCCCGGGACTAGGCTACAATGAGCAGTTCTTC.

As DNA, the CDR3 is TGTGCCAGCAGTACCACACATTTCTACGAGCAGTACTTC. It encodes CASSTTHFYEQYF. The chain joins TRBV27 to TRBJ2-7; the D is unclear. The CDR3 loop spans 13 amino acids. Germline CDR1 and CDR2: MNHEY and SMNVEV (reference sequence). Trimming removed 5 bases at V and 3 bases at J, with 11 bases between.

This clone has a single count. The CDR3 DNA reads TGTGCCAGCAGCCAAGCCGGGACTAGCGGGCCGCCGAGGATGGGCCTGGGGAGTGAGCAGTTCTTC. It specifies CASSQAGTSGPPRMGLGSEQFF. The rearrangement links TRBV14 to TRBJ2-1; 12 bases line up with TRBD2. V was pared by 1 base and J by 9 bases, with 25 bases of the junction left unmatched. The CDR3 totals 22 residues. Germline CDR1 SGHDN, CDR2 FVKESK. Supplemented by reference TRBV14 and TRBJ2-1, the full variable domain reads EAGVTQFPSHSVIEKGQTVTLRCDPISGHDNLYWYRRVMGKEIKFLLHFVKESKQDESGMPNNRFLAERTGGTYSTLKVQPAELEDSGVYFCASSQAGTSGPPRMGLGSEQFFGPGTRLTVL.

The genes are TRBV19 and TRBJ1-1; 7 bases agree with TRBD1. Germline CDR1 is LNHDA and CDR2 is SQIVND (reference sequence). Germline trimming cut 3 bases from V and 4 bases from J; bases unmatched to any gene: 8. The CDR3 sequence is 15 residues long. CDR3 protein: CASSIRTGQVTEAFF. CDR3 bases: TGTGCCAGTAGTATTCGGACAGGACAGGTCACTGAAGCTTTCTTT.

The V gene is TRBV11-2, the J gene TRBJ2-7, with 12 bases aligning to TRBD2. The CDR3 loop spans 16 amino acids. V lost 5 bases, J lost 0 bases, and 5 bases stayed unmatched. Germline CDR1 and CDR2: SGHAT and FQNNGV. The CDR3 spells CASSVTSGSPSYEQYF. Here the CDR3 DNA reads TGTGCCAGCAGCGTGACTAGCGGGAGCCCCTCCTACGAGCAGTACTTC.

The chain uses TRBV9 and TRBJ2-5; 8 positions match TRBD2. CDR3 length equals 14 residues. CDR1 SGDLS and CDR2 YYNGEE come from the germline V gene. V trimming: 2 bases; J trimming: 5 bases; junction bases outside the gene matches: 5. The CDR3 reads CASSVGGGRETQYF. The CDR3 coding sequence is TGTGCCAGCAGCGTCGGGGGGGGGCGTGAGACCCAGTACTTC.

As for this clone: An end of the junction does not agree with germline; a read error may underlie this. CDR3 loop: CSVGVLAKNIRYF. DNA for the CDR3: TGCAGCGTTGGAGTTCTAGCCAAAAACATTCGGTACTTC. The chain employs TRBV29-1 and TRBJ2-4, with D perhaps TRBD2 (5 bases). The CDR3 covers 13 residues. Germline CDR1 and CDR2: SQVTM and ANQGSEA.

As DNA, the CDR3 is TGTGCCAGCAGGCAACTAGGAGACGAGCAGTTCTTC. It encodes CASRQLGDEQFF. The genes are TRBV6-1 and TRBJ2-1, with D possibly being TRBD2 (5 bases). The CDR3 is 12 amino acids. V dropped 6 bases and J dropped 10 bases, with 13 bases sitting between them. Germline lookup yields CDR1 MNHNS and CDR2 SASEGT.

The V gene is TRBV6-5, the J gene TRBJ1-4; 7 nucleotides match TRBD1. The junction had 8 bases not matched to a gene; V was cut back by 5 bases and J by 5 bases. The CDR3 totals 15 residues. Germline CDR1 is MNHEY and CDR2 is SVGAGI. Here the CDR3 reads CASSRAGTANEKLFF. CDR3 nucleotide sequence: TGTGCCAGCAGTCGCGCCGGGACAGCAAATGAAAAACTGTTTTTT.

This clone came up a few times. The V and J genes are TRBV6-1 and TRBJ1-3; TRBD1 matches at 8 bases. CDR1 MNHNS and CDR2 SASEGT come from the germline V gene. V dropped 2 bases and J dropped 5; count of bases not matched to a gene: 29. This CDR3 has 23 amino acids. CDR3 sequence: CASSENVRTGPGQGFKHRNTIYF. As DNA, the CDR3 is TGTGCCAGCAGTGAAAATGTTAGGACAGGGCCGGGCCAGGGGTTTAAGCATCGAAACACCATATATTTT.

This clone came up once. Compared with germline, one end of the junction differs, possibly owing to a read error. The genes are TRBV7-9 and TRBJ2-1, with 7 bases matching TRBD2. This CDR3 is 17 amino acids long. Germline V CDR1 and CDR2: SEHNR, FQNEAQ (reference sequence). The CDR3 loop is CSSSLGVGGVRYNEQFF. Written as DNA, the CDR3 is TGTTCCAGCAGCTTAGGGGTGGGGGGGGTCCGCTACAATGAGCAGTTCTTC.

The chain is built from TRBV14 and TRBJ2-1, with 12 bases identical to TRBD2. The length of the CDR3 is 16 residues. V lost 1 base to trimming and J lost 9 bases; unmatched junction nucleotides: 7. In germline, CDR1 is SGHDN, CDR2 FVKESK. The CDR3 coding sequence is TGTGCCAGCAGCCAAGGTAGACTAGCGGGAGCCGGTGAGCAGTTCTTC. Amino acids: CASSQGRLAGAGEQFF.

This chain connects TRBV9 to TRBJ2-7; D unresolved. Germline V gives CDR1 SGDLS, CDR2 YYNGEE. The length of the CDR3 is 11 residues. Trimming took 2 bases from V and 5 from J, leaving 5 bases between them. CDR3 DNA: TGTGCCAGCAGCGTCGCGAACGAGCAGTACTTC. Its translation is CASSVANEQYF. Looking up the rest from reference TRBV9 and TRBJ2-7 gives the full variable domain: DSGVTQTPKHLITATGQRVTLRCSPRSGDLSVYWYQQSLDQGLQFLIQYYNGEERAKGNILERFSAQQFPDLHSELNLSSLELGDSALYFCASSVANEQYFGPGTRLTVT.

V and J are TRBV6-6 and TRBJ2-7; 11 nucleotides line up with TRBD1. The V gene's germline CDR1 is MNHNY and CDR2 SVGAGI (reference sequence). The CDR3 runs to 15 residues. The J segment lost 5 bases and the V segment lost 3 bases, leaving 6 bases of the junction unmatched. CDR3 bases: TGTGCCAGCAGTTATATTGGACAGGGGGCCAACGAGCAGTACTTC. Translated, it gives CASSYIGQGANEQYF.

Points on this clone: A junction boundary mismatches the germline segment, possibly from a read error. Other DNA sequences in the same sample also yield this CDR3. The chain couples TRBV27 to TRBJ2-7; TRBD2 aligns across 9 bases. The germline V gene encodes CDR1 MNHEY and CDR2 SMNVEV (reference sequence). The CDR3 loop spans 14 amino acids. The CDR3 nucleotides are TGTGCCAGTAGTTTAACTAGCGGGCCCTACGAGCAGTACTTC. Amino acids: CASSLTSGPYEQYF.

The V gene is TRBV5-1, the J gene TRBJ2-6; 9 bases match TRBD2. The CDR3 consists of 18 residues. The germline CDR1 and CDR2 sequences are SGHRS and YFSETQ. V gave up 1 base and J gave up 5 bases; unmatched junction bases: 10. CDR3: CASSLYKRGVTRANVLTF. CDR3 DNA: TGCGCCAGCAGCTTGTATAAGCGGGGGGTGACCCGGGCCAACGTCCTGACTTTC.

This clone was seen just once. CDR3 sequence (DNA): TGTGCCAGCAGCCCAGAGTGGGAGTTGAACGGCAATGAGCAGTTCTTC. Its protein product is CASSPEWELNGNEQFF. The rearrangement uses TRBV4-2 and TRBJ2-1; tentative D call: TRBD2 (5 bases). The CDR3 consists of 16 residues. The germline gives CDR1 LGHNA, CDR2 YNFKEQ. V was shortened by 4 bases and J by 6 bases, with 19 bases between the two germline ends.

The chain joins TRBV4-1 to TRBJ1-2; unclear D gene. Deletions cut 0 bases from V and 5 bases from J, with 16 bases between. Germline-derived CDR1 and CDR2 are MGHRA and YSYEKL. The CDR3 extends over 16 amino acids. This CDR3 is CASSQDIDVRRYGYTF. In DNA form, the CDR3 reads TGCGCCAGCAGCCAAGATATCGACGTAAGGCGGTATGGCTACACCTTC.

The J gene is TRBJ1-2, the V gene TRBV7-8; 7 bases line up with TRBD1. This CDR3 has 17 amino acids. Germline loops: CDR1 SGHVS, CDR2 FQNEAQ. V trimming: 2 bases; J trimming: 3 bases; junction bases outside the gene matches: 12. CDR3 sequence reads: CASSLKGARGLDYGYTF. CDR3 bases: TGTGCCAGCAGCTTAAAGGGGGCGAGGGGGCTTGACTATGGCTACACCTTC.

The J gene is TRBJ2-7, the V gene TRBV28; possible D gene TRBD1, 6 bases. Germline values: CDR1 MDHEN, CDR2 SYDVKM. This CDR3 region has 13 residues. V shed 4 bases and J shed 6 bases, with 13 bases lying between them. The CDR3 DNA reads TGTGCCAGCAGTTACTCCAGGGGACGCGAGCAGTACTTC. Residues: CASSYSRGREQYF. The complete variable domain, with remaining parts taken from reference TRBV28 and TRBJ2-7, reads DVKVTQSSRYLVKRTGEKVFLECVQDMDHENMFWYRQDPGLGLRLIYFSYDVKMKEKGDIPEGYSVSREKKERFSLILESASTNQTSMYLCASSYSRGREQYFGPGTRLTVT.

CDR3 sequence: CAWGGVYPHYEQYF. The DNA of the CDR3 is TGTGCCTGGGGCGGGGTCTATCCCCACTACGAGCAGTACTTC. This sequence joins TRBV30 and TRBJ2-7; weak D call: TRBD2 (6 bases). Germline V gene lookup returns CDR1 GTSNPN and CDR2 SVGIG (reference sequence). V lost 5 bases and J lost 3, with 17 bases in between. CDR3 length: 14 residues.

The chain carries TRBV27 and TRBJ2-7, with 7 nucleotides matching TRBD1. J was trimmed by 0 bases and V by 2 bases; bases with no gene match: 7. This CDR3 contains 16 residues. Germline V gives CDR1 MNHEY, CDR2 SMNVEV (reference sequence). The CDR3 is CASSLPRQGSSYEQYF. The CDR3 bases are TGTGCCAGCAGTTTACCCAGACAGGGTAGCTCCTACGAGCAGTACTTC.

The chain combines TRBV7-2 with TRBJ1-4; 8 bases are shared with TRBD1. Unmatched junction bases numbered 7, after V lost 5 bases and J lost 5 bases. The CDR3 contains 15 residues. Germline V gene sequence: CDR1 SGHTA, CDR2 FQGNSA. The CDR3 DNA follows: TGTGCCAGCAGCCTACAGACAGGGGCGAATGAAAAACTGTTTTTT. It specifies CASSLQTGANEKLFF.